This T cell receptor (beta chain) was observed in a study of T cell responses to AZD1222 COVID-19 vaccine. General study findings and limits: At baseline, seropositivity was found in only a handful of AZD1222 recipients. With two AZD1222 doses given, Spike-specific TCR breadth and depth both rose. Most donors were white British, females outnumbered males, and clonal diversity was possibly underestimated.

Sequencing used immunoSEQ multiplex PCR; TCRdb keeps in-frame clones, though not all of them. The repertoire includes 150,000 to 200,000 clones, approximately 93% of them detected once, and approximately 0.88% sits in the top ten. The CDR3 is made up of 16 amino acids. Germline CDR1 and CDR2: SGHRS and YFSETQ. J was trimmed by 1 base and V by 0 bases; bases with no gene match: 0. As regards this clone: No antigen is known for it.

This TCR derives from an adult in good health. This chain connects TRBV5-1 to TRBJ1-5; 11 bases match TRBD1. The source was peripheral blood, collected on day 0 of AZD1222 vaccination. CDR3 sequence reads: CASSLGTGGSNQPQHF. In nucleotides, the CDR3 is TGCGCCAGCAGCTTGGGGACAGGGGGCAGCAATCAGCCCCAGCATTTT.